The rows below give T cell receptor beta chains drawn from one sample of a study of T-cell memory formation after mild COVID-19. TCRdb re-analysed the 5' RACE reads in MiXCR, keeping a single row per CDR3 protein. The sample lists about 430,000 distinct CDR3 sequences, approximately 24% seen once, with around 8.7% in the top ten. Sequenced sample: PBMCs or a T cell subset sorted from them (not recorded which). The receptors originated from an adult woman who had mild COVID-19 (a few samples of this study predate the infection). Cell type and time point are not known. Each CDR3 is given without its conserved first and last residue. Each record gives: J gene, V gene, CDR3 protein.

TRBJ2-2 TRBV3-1 ASSQVWGTNTGELF
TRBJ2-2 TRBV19 ASGLGEATGELF
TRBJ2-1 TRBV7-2 ASSLAWDRPSAQF
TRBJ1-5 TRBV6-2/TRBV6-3 ASSGGTGGGQPQH
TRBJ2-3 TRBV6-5 ASRAWQGGTDTQY
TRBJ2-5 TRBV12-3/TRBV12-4 ASSPGTGSRETQY
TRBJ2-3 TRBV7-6 ASSPTRGQNTDTQY
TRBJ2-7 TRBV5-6 ASSPPGLAGGAYEQY
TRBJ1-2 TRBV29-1 SARRWGRFGYGYT
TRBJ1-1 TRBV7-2 ASSLWAGFMNTEAF
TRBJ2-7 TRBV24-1 ATRRTLRATEEQY
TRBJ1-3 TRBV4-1 ASSQDEGNENTIY
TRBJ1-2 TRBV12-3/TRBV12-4 ASGTTGPLGYT
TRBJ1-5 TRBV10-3 ASQDSSNQPQH
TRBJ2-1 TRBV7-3 ASSRRLAGGYNEQF
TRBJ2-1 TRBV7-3 ASSPAPRWDEQF
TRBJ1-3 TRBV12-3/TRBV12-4 ASSLDVPGNTIY
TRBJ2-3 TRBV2 ASRTSGSGADTQY
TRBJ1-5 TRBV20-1 SAGRAGVRGNQPQH
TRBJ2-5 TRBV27 ASSSPGGEETQY
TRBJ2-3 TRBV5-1 ASKTGAADTQY
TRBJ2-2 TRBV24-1 ATGLGDPGELF
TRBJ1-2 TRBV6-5 ASSYSVVWGYT
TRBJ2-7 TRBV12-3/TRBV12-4 ASSQRTGGSYEQY
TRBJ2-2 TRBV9 ASSVGGRNTGELF
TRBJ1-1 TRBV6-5 ASSYSGQVNTEAF
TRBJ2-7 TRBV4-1 ASSQAGTPYSYEQY
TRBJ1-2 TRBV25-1 ASSGGQGNGYT